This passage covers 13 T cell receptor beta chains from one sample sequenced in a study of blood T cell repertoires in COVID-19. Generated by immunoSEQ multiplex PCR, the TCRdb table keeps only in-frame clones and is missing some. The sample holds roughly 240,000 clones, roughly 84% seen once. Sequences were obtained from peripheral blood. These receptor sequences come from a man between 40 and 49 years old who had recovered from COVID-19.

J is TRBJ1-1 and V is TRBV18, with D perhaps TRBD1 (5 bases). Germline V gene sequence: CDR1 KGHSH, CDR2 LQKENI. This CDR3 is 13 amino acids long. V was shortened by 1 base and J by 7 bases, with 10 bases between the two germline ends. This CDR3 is CASSPLRAGEAFF. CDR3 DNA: TGTGCCAGCTCACCACTCAGGGCCGGTGAAGCTTTCTTT.

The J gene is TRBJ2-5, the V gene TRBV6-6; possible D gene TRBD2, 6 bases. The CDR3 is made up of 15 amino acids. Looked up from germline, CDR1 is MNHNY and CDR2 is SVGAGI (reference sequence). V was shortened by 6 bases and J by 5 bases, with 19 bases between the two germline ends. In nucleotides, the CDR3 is TGTGCCAGCAGCGACCCCACGGGGGAGAGGGAGACCCAGTACTTC. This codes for CASSDPTGERETQYF.

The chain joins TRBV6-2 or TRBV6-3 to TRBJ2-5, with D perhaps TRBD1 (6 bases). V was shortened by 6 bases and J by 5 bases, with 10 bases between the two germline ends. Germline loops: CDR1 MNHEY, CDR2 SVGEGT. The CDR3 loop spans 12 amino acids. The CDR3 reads CASSRGWETQYF. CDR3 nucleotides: TGTGCCAGCAGCAGGGGTTGGGAGACCCAGTACTTC.

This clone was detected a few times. The CDR3: CASSLLSQGASPLHF. CDR3 bases: TGTGCCAGCAGTTTGCTCTCGCAGGGGGCCTCACCCCTCCACTTT. This sequence joins TRBV27 and TRBJ1-6; 8 nucleotides agree with TRBD1. J was trimmed by 10 bases and V by 3 bases; bases with no gene match: 8. In germline, CDR1 is MNHEY, CDR2 SMNVEV (reference sequence). This CDR3 comprises 15 residues.

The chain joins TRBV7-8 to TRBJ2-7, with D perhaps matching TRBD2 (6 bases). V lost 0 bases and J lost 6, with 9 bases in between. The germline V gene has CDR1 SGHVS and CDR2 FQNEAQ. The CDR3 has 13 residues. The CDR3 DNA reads TGTGCCAGCAGCTTAGCGGGGAGGCTCGAGCAGTACTTC. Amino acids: CASSLAGRLEQYF.

Here the CDR3 reads CASSFHGRARNEQFF. Here the CDR3 DNA reads TGTGCCAGTAGTTTCCACGGGAGGGCCAGGAATGAGCAGTTCTTC. This chain connects TRBV19 to TRBJ2-1; 8 bases are shared with TRBD2. Per germline, CDR1 LNHDA and CDR2 SQIVND (reference sequence). This CDR3 has 15 amino acids. The trim removed 5 bases at V and 7 bases at J, leaving 10 bases unmatched.

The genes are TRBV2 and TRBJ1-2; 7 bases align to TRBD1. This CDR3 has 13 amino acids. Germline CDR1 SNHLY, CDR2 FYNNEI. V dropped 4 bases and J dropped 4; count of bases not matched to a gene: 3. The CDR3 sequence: CASSATGSYGYTF. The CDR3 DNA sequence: TGTGCCAGCAGTGCGACAGGGTCCTATGGCTACACCTTC.

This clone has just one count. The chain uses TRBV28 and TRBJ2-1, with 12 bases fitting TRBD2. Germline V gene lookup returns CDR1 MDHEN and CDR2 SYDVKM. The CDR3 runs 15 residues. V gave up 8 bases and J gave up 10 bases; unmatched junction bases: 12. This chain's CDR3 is CASRGLAGPLGEQFF. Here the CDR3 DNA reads TGTGCCAGCCGTGGACTAGCGGGACCCCTAGGGGAGCAGTTCTTC. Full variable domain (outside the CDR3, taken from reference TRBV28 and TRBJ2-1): DVKVTQSSRYLVKRTGEKVFLECVQDMDHENMFWYRQDPGLGLRLIYFSYDVKMKEKGDIPEGYSVSREKKERFSLILESASTNQTSMYLCASRGLAGPLGEQFFGPGTRLTVL.

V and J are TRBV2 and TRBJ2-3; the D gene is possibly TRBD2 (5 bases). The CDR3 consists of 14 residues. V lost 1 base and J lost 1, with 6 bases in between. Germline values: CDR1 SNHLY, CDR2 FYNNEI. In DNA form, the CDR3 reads TGTGCCAGCAGTGAAGGGCGGGGCACAGATACGCAGTATTTT. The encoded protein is CASSEGRGTDTQYF.

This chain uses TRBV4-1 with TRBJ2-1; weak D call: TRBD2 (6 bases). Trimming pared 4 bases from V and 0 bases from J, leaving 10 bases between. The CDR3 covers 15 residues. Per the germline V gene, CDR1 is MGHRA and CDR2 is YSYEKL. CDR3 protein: CASSREVPSYNEQFF. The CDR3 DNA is TGCGCCAGCAGCCGGGAGGTCCCCTCCTACAATGAGCAGTTCTTC.

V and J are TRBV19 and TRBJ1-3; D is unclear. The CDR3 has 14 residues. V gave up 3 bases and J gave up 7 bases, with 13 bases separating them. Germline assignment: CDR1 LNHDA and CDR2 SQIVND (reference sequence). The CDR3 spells CASSIGSSANTIYF. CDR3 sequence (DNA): TGTGCCAGTAGTATCGGGAGCTCAGCGAACACCATATATTTT. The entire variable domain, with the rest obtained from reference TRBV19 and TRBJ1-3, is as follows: DGGITQSPKYLFRKEGQNVTLSCEQNLNHDAMYWYRQDPGQGLRLIYYSQIVNDFQKGDIAEGYSVSREKKESFPLTVTSAQKNPTAFYLCASSIGSSANTIYFGEGSWLTVV.

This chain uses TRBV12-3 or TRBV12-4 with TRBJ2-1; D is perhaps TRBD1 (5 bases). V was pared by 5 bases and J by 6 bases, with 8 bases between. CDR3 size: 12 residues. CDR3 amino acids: CASSRQGNEQFF. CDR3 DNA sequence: TGTGCCAGCAGTCGCCAGGGCAATGAGCAGTTCTTC.

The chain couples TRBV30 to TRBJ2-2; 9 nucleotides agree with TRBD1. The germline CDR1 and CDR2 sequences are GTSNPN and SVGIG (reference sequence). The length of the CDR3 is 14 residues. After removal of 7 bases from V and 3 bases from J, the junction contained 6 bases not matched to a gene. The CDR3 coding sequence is TGTGCCTTTCCACAGGGGGCAGACACCGGGGAGCTGTTTTTT. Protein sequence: CAFPQGADTGELFF. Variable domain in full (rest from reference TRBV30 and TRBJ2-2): SQTIHQWPATLVQPVGSPLSLECTVEGTSNPNLYWYRQAAGRGLQLLFYSVGIGQISSEVPQNLSASRPQDRQFILSSKKLLLSDSGFYLCAFPQGADTGELFFGEGSRLTVL.